This is a list of T cell receptor beta chains from one sample in a study of cytomegalovirus exposure and HLA in healthy donors. Assay: immunoSEQ multiplex PCR; the TCRdb copy retains only in-frame clones and omits some. Of about 130,000 clones in the sample, roughly 79% were seen once. Sequencing used PBMCs. The receptors stem from a woman between 45 and 60 years old in good health and CMV-seronegative. Each CDR3 is given with its conserved first and last residue. The D gene is left open where the match is weak. Clone size is shown for a subset of rows, as once, few, many or a class of expanded clone.

abundance	len	v_gene	d_gene	j_gene	CDR3aa	CDR3nt
NA	17	TRBV25-1	TRBD1	TRBJ1-2	CASSDSPGQGLAYGYTF	TGTGCCAGCAGTGATTCCCCGGGACAGGGGCTCGCCTATGGCTACACCTTC
NA	17	TRBV19	TRBD1	TRBJ2-6	CASHSWTGGSGANVLTF	TGTGCCAGTCATAGTTGGACAGGGGGTTCCGGGGCCAACGTCCTGACTTTC
few	15	TRBV28	NA	TRBJ1-2	CASSLWGGLEGGYTF	TGTGCCAGCAGTTTATGGGGCGGGCTAGAGGGAGGCTACACCTTC
NA	16	TRBV14	NA	TRBJ1-1	CASSQFRTVLNTEAFF	TGTGCCAGCAGCCAATTTAGGACAGTATTGAACACTGAAGCTTTCTTT
NA	18	TRBV4-2	TRBD1	TRBJ1-3	CASSSMPGQGVSGNTIYF	TGTGCCAGCAGCTCGATGCCGGGACAGGGGGTTTCTGGAAACACCATATATTTT
NA	11	TRBV2	NA	TRBJ1-1	CASSEGAWAFF	TGTGCCAGCAGTGAGGGGGCGTGGGCTTTCTTT
NA	16	TRBV29-1	NA	TRBJ2-3	CSVEDRLARYTDTQYF	TGCAGCGTTGAAGATCGGCTAGCGAGGTACACAGATACGCAGTATTTT
NA	15	TRBV6-5	TRBD1	TRBJ1-2	CASRMTGTGALRDTF	TGTGCCAGCAGGATGACCGGGACAGGGGCCTTGAGAGACACCTTC
NA	13	TRBV7-9	NA	TRBJ2-2	CASSLDLAGELFF	TGTGCCAGCAGCTTAGATCTTGCCGGGGAGCTGTTTTTT
NA	15	TRBV7-2	TRBD2	TRBJ2-7	CASSPGLAGSYEQYF	TGTGCCAGCAGCCCTGGACTAGCGGGGTCCTACGAGCAGTACTTC
NA	15	TRBV7-9	NA	TRBJ2-7	CASSLADSLGYEQYF	TGTGCCAGCAGCTTAGCGGACAGTCTAGGCTACGAGCAGTACTTC
NA	15	TRBV30	TRBD2	TRBJ2-1	CAWRTGLAGVYEQFF	TGTGCCTGGAGGACGGGACTAGCGGGAGTCTATGAGCAGTTCTTC
NA	14	TRBV19	NA	TRBJ1-1	CASSILGAGTEAFF	TGTGCCAGTAGTATTCTGGGGGCAGGCACTGAAGCTTTCTTT
NA	16	TRBV11-2	TRBD1	TRBJ1-1	CASSLGTGGYNTEAFF	TGTGCCAGCAGCTTAGGGACAGGGGGCTATAACACTGAAGCTTTCTTT
NA	16	TRBV30	TRBD2	TRBJ2-3	CAWRRSSGRFLDTQYF	TGTGCCTGGAGGCGATCTAGCGGGAGGTTTTTAGATACGCAGTATTTT
NA	16	TRBV9	TRBD2	TRBJ2-1	CASSVATSGRNNEQFF	TGTGCCAGCAGCGTAGCGACTAGCGGGAGAAACAATGAGCAGTTCTTC
NA	14	TRBV7-3	TRBD1	TRBJ1-2	CASSLSGTGAGYTF	TGTGCCAGCAGCTTATCGGGGACAGGGGCTGGCTACACCTTC
few	15	TRBV9	NA	TRBJ2-5	CASSAESGLQETQYF	TGTGCCAGCAGCGCCGAATCGGGACTTCAAGAGACCCAGTACTTC
NA	13	TRBV29-1	NA	TRBJ1-5	CSGGDSCNQPQHF	TGCAGCGGCGGTGACAGCTGCAATCAGCCCCAGCATTTT
NA	15	TRBV7-2	TRBD1	TRBJ2-2	CASSPRGPNTGELFF	TGTGCCAGCAGCCCCAGGGGGCCGAACACCGGGGAGCTGTTTTTT
NA	11	TRBV28	NA	TRBJ2-4	CASRAETIQYF	TGTGCCAGCAGGGCAGAAACCATTCAGTACTTC
NA	12	TRBV5-6	NA	TRBJ2-7	CASSLFPYEQYF	TGTGCCAGCAGCCTCTTCCCCTACGAGCAGTACTTC
NA	15	TRBV6-5	NA	TRBJ2-5	CASRKTMGLQETQYF	TGTGCCAGCAGAAAGACAATGGGGCTACAAGAGACCCAGTACTTC
NA	18	TRBV5-6	NA	TRBJ1-5	CASSLGQGGGYSNQPQHF	TGTGCCAGCAGCTTGGGCCAGGGAGGGGGTTATAGCAATCAGCCCCAGCATTTT
few	15	TRBV5-6	TRBD2	TRBJ2-3	CASTGERGLTDTQYF	TGTGCCAGCACCGGGGAGCGGGGTCTCACAGATACGCAGTATTTT
NA	14	TRBV2	TRBD1	TRBJ1-5	CASSPQGAGQPQHF	TGTGCCAGCAGTCCCCAGGGGGCTGGTCAGCCCCAGCATTTT